The rows below give T cell receptor beta chains drawn from one sample of a study of PD-1 blockade in mismatch repair-deficient tumors. Generated by immunoSEQ multiplex PCR, the TCRdb table keeps only in-frame clones and is missing some. The sample records 15,000 or so clones, 75% to 90% being singletons. Here the sequenced sample was PBMCs, taken less than 25 weeks after starting pembrolizumab. The receptors come from an adult with mismatch repair-deficient cancer. Each CDR3 is given with its conserved first and last residue. The D gene is left open where the match is weak.

NA	TRBV5-1	CASNQGGGSSYNEQFF
TRBD1	TRBV7-8	CASSSTGGNQPQHF
NA	TRBV5-6	CASSGTLGGLSYEQYF
TRBD2	TRBV5-1	CASSLASGSSTDTQYF
NA	TRBV27	CASSASVGQGNYGYTF
TRBD1	TRBV28	CASRGPTGGSMREQYF
TRBD1	TRBV5-1	CASSLGTGRDYGYTF
NA	TRBV9	CASSPPAGPSYNEQFF
TRBD1	TRBV2	CASSLRTGDNQPQHF
NA	TRBV9	CASSSSTLHEQYF
TRBD2	TRBV6-1	CASRRTSGSGDEQFF
TRBD1	TRBV2	CASVPGQGKGVQYF
TRBD2	TRBV7-9	CASSLGLRTSGSFNEQFF
NA	TRBV27	CASSLSGLNTEAFF
NA	TRBV29-1	CSEYRAGGYTF
TRBD2	TRBV13	CASSLVLAGVRETQYF
NA	TRBV27	CASSFEGFTDTQYF
NA	TRBV9	CASSVAPASGETQYF
TRBD1	TRBV16	CASSQGFGTASANEKLFF
TRBD1	TRBV29-1	CSVRTGGTYGYTF
TRBD2	TRBV5-1	CASSLGFRAGGQETQYF
TRBD2	TRBV7-9	CASSLERTSEGETQYF
NA	TRBV5-1	CASSLGGASYNEQFF
TRBD2	TRBV14	CASSQARTSGNYNEQFF
NA	TRBV7-9	CASSLEVGTTTDEQYF